This T cell receptor beta chain emerged from a study of blood T cells in healthy people across ages. Study context: Per two T cells, template switching captured roughly one barcoded beta molecule.

Caucasian individuals from Russia who were healthy and aged 6 to 90 acted as donors. The CDR3 covers 14 residues. Trimming took off 1 base at V and 8 bases at J, with 14 bases between the two ends. CDR1 SGHTA and CDR2 FQGNSA come from the germline V gene. General observations from the study: PBMCs were not sorted, which prevented a conclusive comparison of naive versus antigen-experienced cells. Expanded clonotype shifts may have been confounded, as the donors had an unknown CMV status.

In this sample, this clonotype turned up a few times. Its antigen is unknown. A second roughly 7 to 11 cycle PCR used barcoded and J-beta primers. TCRdb reprocessed the 5' RACE reads via MiXCR and lists one record per CDR3 protein. The sample has about 1.5 million distinct CDR3 sequences, roughly 40% seen once; the top ten hold 7% to 9.5%. The J gene is TRBJ1-2, the V gene TRBV7-2; D unclear. The sequence was obtained from a woman aged 18-29 years in good health. Sequencing was carried out using blood. The CDR3 nucleotides read TGTGCCAGCAGCTTAGTGGCAGAGGCACAAGGCTACACCTTC. Translated, it gives CASSLVAEAQGYTF.